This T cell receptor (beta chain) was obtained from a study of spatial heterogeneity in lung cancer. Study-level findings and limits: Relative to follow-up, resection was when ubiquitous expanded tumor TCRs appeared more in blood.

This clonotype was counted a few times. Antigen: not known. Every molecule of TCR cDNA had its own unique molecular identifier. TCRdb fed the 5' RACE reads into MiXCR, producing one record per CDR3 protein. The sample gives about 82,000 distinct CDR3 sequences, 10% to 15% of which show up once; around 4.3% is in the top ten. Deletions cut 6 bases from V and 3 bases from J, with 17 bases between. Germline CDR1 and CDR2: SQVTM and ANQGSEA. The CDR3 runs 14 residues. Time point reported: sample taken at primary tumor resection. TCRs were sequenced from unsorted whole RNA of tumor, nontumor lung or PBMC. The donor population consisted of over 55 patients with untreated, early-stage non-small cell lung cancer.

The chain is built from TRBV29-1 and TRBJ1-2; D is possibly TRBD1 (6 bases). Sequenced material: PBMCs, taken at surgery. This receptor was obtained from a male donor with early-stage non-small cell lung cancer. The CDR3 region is CSVALQQGDYGYTF. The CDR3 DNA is TGCAGCGTCGCCCTTCAACAGGGAGACTATGGCTACACCTTC.